The clone carrying this TCR beta chain was counted only a few times. Its specificity is unknown. Peripheral blood genomic DNA, not sorted cells or RNA, was the template. This entry is derived from a study of T cell repertoires in aging, cancer and after chemotherapy. The CDR3 contains 13 residues. The ends were cut back, 9 bases at V and 13 bases at J, with 22 bases in the middle. Rearranged V-D-J TRB sequences were amplified with a mixed TRB-A/B primer pool. From the multiplex PCR reads, TCRdb called clonotypes with MiXCR, one entry per CDR3 protein. The sample lists approximately 3,500 distinct CDR3 sequences, under 40% seen once, with almost 50% in the top ten. Points from the study as a whole: Age-matched healthy donors had significantly more diverse, less clonal blood TCR repertoires than untreated cancer patients.

This chain joins TRBV12-3 or TRBV12-4 and TRBJ2-1, with D unresolved. The specimen sequenced was blood. The clonotype comes from a human donor in good health. The CDR3 nucleotides read TGTGCCAGTACCGGAAACTCCCCGGGCCACCAGTTCTTC. This gives the protein CASTGNSPGHQFF.